These 27 T cell receptor beta chains came from one sample sequenced in a study of blood T cell repertoires in COVID-19. Data came from immunoSEQ multiplex PCR; TCRdb stores just in-frame clones and leaves some out. The sample has roughly 260,000 clones, approximately 82% seen once. The sequencing sample was made of peripheral blood. The receptors here all came from a woman of 80 years or more with active or convalescent COVID-19.

The chain recombines TRBV6-4 with TRBJ2-1; D might be TRBD2 (5 bases). V was shortened by 6 bases and J by 9 bases, with 18 bases between the two germline ends. The CDR3 consists of 14 residues. Germline lookup yields CDR1 MRHNA and CDR2 SNTAGT. The CDR3 region has the DNA TGTGCCAGCAGACTAGATCATAGCGTCGGTGAGCAGTTCTTC. This sequence encodes CASRLDHSVGEQFF.

This clone was seen only a few times. The chain carries TRBV12-1 and TRBJ1-5. TRBV12-1 is marked as a pseudogene. The CDR3 contains 18 residues. The CDR3 protein is CASRQALWYGGVNQPQHF. As DNA, the CDR3 is TGTGCCAGCAGACAAGCTTTATGGTACGGGGGGGTGAATCAGCCCCAGCATTTT.

The J gene is TRBJ1-2, the V gene TRBV5-1, with 7 bases lining up with TRBD1. The CDR3 is 15 amino acids. Germline CDR1 is SGHRS and CDR2 is YFSETQ. With V trimmed by 0 bases and J by 2 bases, 4 bases remained unmatched. Here the CDR3 DNA reads TGCGCCAGCAGCTTGGAGGCGGGACAGAACTATGGCTACACCTTC. This encodes CASSLEAGQNYGYTF.

This clone showed up just a few times. The chain uses TRBV5-1 and TRBJ2-7; 9 bases match TRBD1. The V segment lost 4 bases and the J segment 6 bases; nucleotides outside the gene matches: 14. Germline values: CDR1 SGHRS, CDR2 YFSETQ. There are 16 residues in the CDR3. CDR3 residues: CASSPPPGQGILEQYF. CDR3 sequence (DNA): TGCGCCAGCAGCCCTCCCCCGGGACAGGGAATCCTCGAGCAGTACTTC.

This clone was seen a few times. The same CDR3 also results from other DNA sequences found in this sample. This CDR3 reads CASTRTGGEQYF. The CDR3, as DNA: TGTGCCAGCACTAGGACAGGAGGCGAGCAGTACTTC. The chain is built from TRBV6-5 and TRBJ2-7; 7 bases are a match to TRBD1. The CDR3 has 12 amino acids. J gave up 6 bases and V 7 bases, and 6 bases lay outside the gene matches. Germline V gene sequence: CDR1 MNHEY, CDR2 SVGAGI.

The chain uses TRBV3-1 (or the pseudogene TRBV3-2) and TRBJ2-7; weak D call: TRBD2 (5 bases). This CDR3 comprises 11 residues. Germline assignment: CDR1 LGHDT and CDR2 YNNKEL (reference sequence). The V gene lost 8 bases and the J gene lost 0 bases, with 5 bases spanning the gap. The CDR3 sequence: CASGSSYEQYF. Written as DNA, the CDR3 is TGTGCCAGCGGGAGCTCCTACGAGCAGTACTTC.

The rearrangement uses TRBV10-2 and TRBJ2-3; tentatively, D is TRBD2 (5 bases). Germline V lookup: CDR1 WSHSY, CDR2 SAAADI. The CDR3 runs 14 residues. Trimming took off 7 bases at V and 2 bases at J, with 13 bases between the two ends. The CDR3 spells CASKAGTSTDTQYF. CDR3 sequence (DNA): TGCGCCAGCAAGGCGGGCACCTCCACAGATACGCAGTATTTT.

The chain is built from TRBV28 and TRBJ1-5; D is possibly TRBD1 (5 bases). Germline assignment: CDR1 MDHEN and CDR2 SYDVKM. The CDR3 spans 15 residues. Between the trimmed V and J ends, which lost 8 bases and 9 bases, there was a span of 23 bases. Written as DNA, the CDR3 is TGTGCCAGCCGAAGGGGAGGGGAAGTTTTTCTGCCCCAGCATTTT. Amino acids: CASRRGGEVFLPQHF.

The chain employs TRBV6-6 and TRBJ1-2; D is possibly TRBD1 (6 bases). CDR3 length equals 16 residues. V lost 5 bases to trimming and J lost 4 bases, with 20 bases between them. Germline V CDR1 and CDR2: MNHNY, SVGAGI (reference sequence). The DNA of the CDR3 is TGTGCCAGCAGTAACCTTCAGGGGACCCGTCGCTATGGCTACACCTTC. Residues: CASSNLQGTRRYGYTF.

The chain carries TRBV5-1 and TRBJ1-2, with a possible D match to TRBD1 (6 bases). This CDR3 region has 12 residues. Trimming pared 7 bases from V and 8 bases from J, leaving 15 bases between. Germline assignment: CDR1 SGHRS and CDR2 YFSETQ. The CDR3 DNA reads TGCGCCAGCGCCCATGAGGGGGACGGCTACACCTTC. Translated, it gives CASAHEGDGYTF.

Notes on this clone: Distinct nucleotide sequences in the sample also encode this CDR3. The rearrangement uses TRBV28 and TRBJ1-2; D is unresolved. The CDR3 is 13 amino acids. The V and J ends lost 6 bases and 3 bases respectively, with 11 bases between them. The germline V gene has CDR1 MDHEN and CDR2 SYDVKM. The CDR3 DNA is TGTGCCAGCAGCCCCCGGGAAGACTATGGCTACACCTTC. Its protein is CASSPREDYGYTF.

The genes are TRBV5-5 and TRBJ2-7; tentatively, D is TRBD2 (6 bases). Looked up from germline, CDR1 is SGHKS and CDR2 is YYEKEE (reference sequence). V was shortened by 3 bases and J by 0 bases, with 13 bases between the two germline ends. The CDR3 length is 15 residues. The CDR3 nucleotides are TGTGCCAGCAGCTCGGGTGGAGGGATCTCCTACGAGCAGTACTTC. This encodes CASSSGGGISYEQYF.

This clone came up a few times. The chain carries TRBV30 and TRBJ1-1; 7 bases line up with TRBD1. The CDR3 length is 15 residues. The germline V gene has CDR1 GTSNPN and CDR2 SVGIG (reference sequence). Trimming removed 3 bases from V and 4 bases from J; junction bases left unmatched: 11. The CDR3 region is CAWSRPGGSRTEAFF. The CDR3 nucleotides read TGTGCCTGGAGCCGGCCAGGGGGTTCTCGCACTGAAGCTTTCTTT.

This sequence joins TRBV11-2 and TRBJ2-3, with 8 nucleotides matching TRBD2. Germline-derived CDR1 and CDR2 are SGHAT and FQNNGV. There are 14 residues in the CDR3. The V and J ends lost 4 bases and 3 bases, in that order; junction bases with no gene match: 3. CDR3 in DNA: TGTGCCAGCAGCTCCGGGGGGGTAACAGATACGCAGTATTTT. It translates to CASSSGGVTDTQYF.

The chain carries TRBV29-1 and TRBJ2-6, with 12 bases lining up with TRBD1. Unmatched junction bases numbered 7, after V lost 7 bases and J lost 9 bases. Germline V gives CDR1 SQVTM, CDR2 ANQGSEA. This CDR3 region has 14 residues. The CDR3 DNA is TGCAGCGCTGGGACAGGGGGCGCCTTCAACGTCCTGACTTTC. This translates into CSAGTGGAFNVLTF.

The chain is built from TRBV19 and TRBJ1-1; D uncertain. V was pared by 3 bases and J by 1 base, with 9 bases between. The CDR3 consists of 14 residues. In germline, CDR1 is LNHDA, CDR2 SQIVND (reference sequence). This chain's CDR3 is CASSILNRNTEAFF. Here the CDR3 DNA reads TGTGCCAGTAGTATTCTGAACAGGAACACTGAAGCTTTCTTT.

This clone was seen a handful of times. The chain has TRBV28 and TRBJ1-5; D gene unclear. The CDR3 runs 12 residues. Per the germline V gene, CDR1 is MDHEN and CDR2 is SYDVKM. V was clipped by 7 bases and J by 3 bases, with 7 bases between them. The CDR3, as DNA: TGTGCCAGCAAACAGACCAATCAGCCCCAGCATTTT. Protein sequence: CASKQTNQPQHF.

The V and J genes are TRBV18 and TRBJ2-7; the match to TRBD2 covers 12 bases. Trimming removed 3 bases from V and 3 bases from J; junction bases left unmatched: 6. Germline CDR1 is KGHSH and CDR2 is LQKENI. The CDR3 length is 16 residues. The CDR3 region has the DNA TGTGCCAGCTCACCCGGGACTAGCGGGTTGGTCTACGAGCAGTACTTC. It yields the protein CASSPGTSGLVYEQYF.

The chain is built from TRBV5-1 and TRBJ2-1; 7 bases are a match to TRBD2. Germline trimming cut 4 bases from V and 2 bases from J; bases unmatched to any gene: 6. Per germline, CDR1 SGHRS and CDR2 YFSETQ. The CDR3 loop spans 15 amino acids. The CDR3 DNA sequence: TGCGCCAGCAGCCCCGGGGGGAGTACCTACAATGAGCAGTTCTTC. Encoded protein: CASSPGGSTYNEQFF.

This rearrangement joins TRBV2 to TRBJ1-2; D remains unclear. Germline lookup yields CDR1 SNHLY and CDR2 FYNNEI. Trimming took 3 bases from V and 4 from J, leaving 15 bases between them. The CDR3 has 15 residues. CDR3 region: CASSEAAAGGYGYTF. The CDR3 coding sequence is TGTGCCAGCAGTGAGGCGGCGGCCGGTGGCTATGGCTACACCTTC.

About this clone itself: The sample carries other DNA sequences with the same CDR3. The V gene is TRBV27, the J gene TRBJ1-5, with 9 bases matching TRBD1. Germline V gene lookup returns CDR1 MNHEY and CDR2 SMNVEV (reference sequence). Unmatched junction bases numbered 5, after V lost 5 bases and J lost 3 bases. CDR3 size: 15 residues. CDR3 DNA sequence: TGTGCCAGCAGTCCCGGGACAGGGTTCAATCAGCCCCAGCATTTT. Protein sequence: CASSPGTGFNQPQHF.

The chain links TRBV5-1 to TRBJ2-5, with D possibly matching TRBD2 (6 bases). The CDR3 is 14 residues long. The germline V gene encodes CDR1 SGHRS and CDR2 YFSETQ. Trimming cost V 7 bases and J 2 bases, with 15 bases left between them. CDR3 residues: CASGVGGLQETQYF. The CDR3 region has the DNA TGCGCCAGCGGGGTTGGCGGACTACAAGAGACCCAGTACTTC.

The rearrangement joins TRBV3-1 (or the pseudogene TRBV3-2) to TRBJ1-1; maybe TRBD1 (5 bases). This CDR3 has 15 residues. The germline gives CDR1 LGHDT, CDR2 YNNKEL (reference sequence). The V end lost 2 bases, the J end lost 2 bases, and 12 bases lay between the germline ends. CDR3 residues: CASSQRDRPNTEAFF. In DNA, the CDR3 is TGTGCCAGCAGCCAACGAGACAGACCAAACACTGAAGCTTTCTTT.

The CDR3 sequence is CASSLAGTSYEQYF. CDR3 in DNA: TGCGCCAGCAGCTTGGCGGGGACTTCCTACGAGCAGTACTTC. The chain recombines TRBV5-1 with TRBJ2-7; perhaps TRBD2 as D (6 bases). V lost 0 bases, J lost 1 base, and 8 bases lay in between. Per germline, CDR1 SGHRS and CDR2 YFSETQ. This CDR3 has 14 amino acids.

V usage is TRBV6-2 or TRBV6-3 and J usage is TRBJ1-3, with 7 bases identical to TRBD1. CDR1 and CDR2 (germline): MNHEY, SVGEGT. The CDR3 is 19 residues long. Trimming removed 2 bases from V and 1 base from J; junction bases left unmatched: 14. CDR3 nucleotide sequence: TGTGCCAGCAGTTACCCTGGACAGGCGGCCAAATTTTCTGGAAACACCATATATTTT. This translates into CASSYPGQAAKFSGNTIYF.

The CDR3 here is CASSEQGHSPLHF. CDR3 in DNA: TGTGCCAGTAGTGAACAGGGCCATTCACCCCTCCACTTT. V is TRBV19 and J is TRBJ1-6; perhaps TRBD1 as D (6 bases). CDR3 size: 13 residues. The ends were cut back, 5 bases at V and 8 bases at J, with 10 bases in the middle. Germline loops: CDR1 LNHDA, CDR2 SQIVND (reference sequence).

The chain joins TRBV19 to TRBJ1-6; 10 bases agree with TRBD1. Germline CDR1 is LNHDA and CDR2 is SQIVND (reference sequence). The CDR3 totals 16 residues. V trimming: 4 bases; J trimming: 2 bases; junction bases outside the gene matches: 2. The CDR3 spells CASSSGQGAYNSPLHF. CDR3 in DNA: TGTGCCAGTAGTAGTGGACAGGGGGCCTATAATTCACCCCTCCACTTT.